Each of the 30 T cell receptor beta chains below was sequenced from the same sample in a study of T cell responses to AZD1222 COVID-19 vaccine. The method was immunoSEQ multiplex PCR; TCRdb's version includes in-frame clones alone and lacks a portion of them. The sample lists roughly 140,000 clones, over 75% occurring once. Sample: peripheral blood, taken 28 days after the second AZD1222 dose. Receptors originate from an adult who received the AZD1222 COVID-19 vaccine.

The rearrangement joins TRBV6-5 to TRBJ2-7; D remains ambiguous. The V and J ends lost 4 bases and 7 bases respectively, with 11 bases between them. This CDR3 is built from 12 residues. Per germline, CDR1 MNHEY and CDR2 SVGAGI. CDR3 sequence reads: CASSWSGEEQYF. The CDR3, as DNA: TGTGCCAGCAGTTGGAGTGGAGAAGAGCAGTACTTC.

This clone was found once. The chain recombines TRBV3-1 (or the pseudogene TRBV3-2) with TRBJ2-3, with D possibly matching TRBD2 (6 bases). The ends were cut back, 6 bases at V and 4 bases at J, with 23 bases in the middle. CDR3 length: 17 amino acids. The germline CDR1 and CDR2 sequences are LGHDT and YNNKEL (reference sequence). The CDR3 reads CASSTRHRTLAADTQYF. CDR3 sequence (DNA): TGTGCCAGCAGTACAAGACACCGGACACTAGCTGCAGATACGCAGTATTTT.

CDR3 DNA sequence: TGTGCCAGCAGTTTCTCTGGGACAGTGAATTCACCCCTCCACTTT. Its protein is CASSFSGTVNSPLHF. The V call is TRBV27, the J call TRBJ1-6; 7 positions agree with TRBD1. Germline V gene data show CDR1 as MNHEY and CDR2 as SMNVEV (reference sequence). The CDR3 is 15 residues long. The J segment lost 7 bases and the V segment lost 3 bases, leaving 6 bases of the junction unmatched.

This CDR3 reads CASSFPGGTEAFF. DNA of the CDR3: TGTGCCAGCAGCTTTCCGGGGGGCACTGAAGCTTTCTTT. The chain links TRBV5-6 to TRBJ1-1; weak D call: TRBD1 (5 bases). Germline lookup yields CDR1 SGHDT and CDR2 YYEEEE. The CDR3 is made up of 13 amino acids. Trimming cost V 2 bases and J 4 bases, with 9 bases left between them.

This clone showed up just once. The chain employs TRBV10-2 and TRBJ2-1; D may be TRBD1 or TRBD2 (5 bases each). Trimming cost V 8 bases and J 7 bases, with 12 bases left between them. This CDR3 contains 12 residues. Germline CDR1 WSHSY, CDR2 SAAADI. CDR3 bases: TGCGCCAGCGGGCTGTGGGGGAATGAGCAGTTCTTC. This codes for CASGLWGNEQFF.

V usage is TRBV6-5 and J usage is TRBJ1-2; D is undetermined. Deletions cut 6 bases from V and 4 bases from J, with 12 bases between. In germline, CDR1 is MNHEY, CDR2 SVGAGI. The CDR3 runs to 13 residues. CDR3 in amino acids: CASSLTAFYGYTF. The DNA of the CDR3 is TGTGCCAGCAGCCTAACAGCTTTCTATGGCTACACCTTC.

J is TRBJ1-1 and V is TRBV4-1; D is ambiguous. Looked up from germline, CDR1 is MGHRA and CDR2 is YSYEKL. This CDR3 has 15 residues. V lost 2 bases and J lost 1, with 11 bases in between. The CDR3 here is CASSQPSAPNTEAFF. CDR3 in DNA: TGCGCCAGCAGCCAACCTTCGGCGCCGAACACTGAAGCTTTCTTT.

The chain couples TRBV18 to TRBJ1-2; D perhaps matches TRBD1 (5 bases). This CDR3 is 14 amino acids long. The germline V gene has CDR1 KGHSH and CDR2 LQKENI. Trimming cost V 5 bases and J 6 bases, with 16 bases left between them. The CDR3 bases are TGTGCCAGCTCAAAGGGGACGGAGGTTGATGGCTACACCTTC. As protein: CASSKGTEVDGYTF.

The chain carries TRBV5-6 and TRBJ1-6; 8 positions match TRBD1. The CDR3 totals 14 residues. V was clipped by 5 bases and J by 7 bases; unmatched bases: 5. Per the germline V gene, CDR1 is SGHDT and CDR2 is YYEEEE. CDR3 nucleotides: TGTGCCAGCAGAGGCAGGGGGCTCAATTCACCCCTCCACTTT. Translated: CASRGRGLNSPLHF.

This clone was detected a few times. The chain employs TRBV6-4 and TRBJ2-7, with 8 bases identical to TRBD1. Germline V CDR1 and CDR2: MRHNA, SNTAGT. The CDR3 is made up of 14 amino acids. The ends lost 10 bases at V and 4 bases at J; junction bases unmatched: 12. CDR3 residues: CATLRQGNGYEQYF. The CDR3 DNA is TGTGCCACTCTGAGACAGGGGAATGGTTACGAGCAGTACTTC.

The genes are TRBV19 and TRBJ2-3; 11 nucleotides align to TRBD2. The CDR3 runs to 16 residues. Unmatched junction bases numbered 5, after V lost 3 bases and J lost 3 bases. Per germline, CDR1 LNHDA and CDR2 SQIVND (reference sequence). The CDR3 is CASSILAGGRTDTQYF. The CDR3 DNA sequence: TGTGCCAGTAGTATCTTAGCGGGAGGGAGAACAGATACGCAGTATTTT.

The gene calls are TRBV14 and TRBJ2-5, with D perhaps matching TRBD1 (5 bases). The CDR3 contains 13 residues. Germline lookup yields CDR1 SGHDN and CDR2 FVKESK. Trimming stripped 5 bases from V and 1 base from J, with 8 bases between. CDR3 in amino acids: CASSRGRQETQYF. The CDR3 coding sequence is TGTGCCAGCAGCAGGGGCCGCCAAGAGACCCAGTACTTC.

This clone has a single count. J is TRBJ1-5 and V is TRBV27, with 9 bases identical to TRBD1. The CDR3 extends over 14 amino acids. Per germline, CDR1 MNHEY and CDR2 SMNVEV (reference sequence). Trimming at V came to 8 bases and at J to 3 bases, leaving 5 bases not matched to a gene. The chain's CDR3 is CASQGQGLNQPQHF. The CDR3 DNA sequence: TGTGCCAGCCAAGGACAGGGGCTCAATCAGCCCCAGCATTTT.

The chain joins TRBV18 to TRBJ2-1, with TRBD2 matching 12 bases. Germline CDR1 KGHSH, CDR2 LQKENI. CDR3 length: 16 amino acids. Trimming at V came to 6 bases and at J to 9 bases, leaving 12 bases not matched to a gene. Here the CDR3 DNA reads TGTGCCAGCTCGCGACTCCCTAGCGGGAGGGGGGGTGAGCAGTTCTTC. Residues: CASSRLPSGRGGEQFF. Full variable domain (outside the CDR3, taken from reference TRBV18 and TRBJ2-1): NAGVMQNPRHLVRRRGQEARLRCSPMKGHSHVYWYRQLPEEGLKFMVYLQKENIIDESGMPKERFSAEFPKEGPSILRIQQVVRGDSAAYFCASSRLPSGRGGEQFFGPGTRLTVL.

This chain connects TRBV29-1 to TRBJ1-2; D ambiguous. V was shortened by 7 bases and J by 6 bases, with 18 bases between the two germline ends. CDR3 length: 13 residues. Germline CDR1 reads SQVTM; CDR2 reads ANQGSEA. This chain's CDR3 is CSAGGWERHGYTF. CDR3 bases: TGCAGCGCCGGCGGGTGGGAGCGACATGGCTACACCTTC. The full variable domain, in which reference TRBV29-1 and TRBJ1-2 provide the parts outside the CDR3, is SAVISQKPSRDICQRGTSLTIQCQVDSQVTMMFWYRQQPGQSLTLIATANQGSEATYESGFVIDKFPISRPNLTFSTLTVSNMSPEDSSIYLCSAGGWERHGYTFGSGTRLTVV.

This clone was detected once. This chain connects TRBV4-1 to TRBJ2-1; D not certain. V was cut by 3 bases and J by 1 base, with 10 bases left in between. This CDR3 comprises 15 residues. Germline CDR1 reads MGHRA; CDR2 reads YSYEKL. The CDR3 coding sequence is TGCGCCAGCAGCCAGGGTCCCGGGTCCTACAATGAGCAGTTCTTC. Its protein product is CASSQGPGSYNEQFF.

This rearrangement joins TRBV29-1 to TRBJ1-5, with D tentatively TRBD1 (6 bases). The germline gives CDR1 SQVTM, CDR2 ANQGSEA. Trimming stripped 7 bases from V and 7 bases from J, with 17 bases between. The CDR3 runs to 13 residues. The CDR3 DNA reads as TGCAGCGCCGACACAGGGCTCGGACAGCCCCAGCATTTT. It is translated as CSADTGLGQPQHF.

This sequence joins TRBV10-3 and TRBJ1-1; D gene unclear. Germline V lookup: CDR1 ENHRY, CDR2 SYGVKD. Deletions cut 4 bases from V and 1 base from J, with 10 bases between. This CDR3 is 14 amino acids long. For the CDR3, the DNA is TGTGCCATCAGTGGCTCGAGCCGGAACACTGAAGCTTTCTTT. Translation gives CAISGSSRNTEAFF.

The V and J genes are TRBV6-4 and TRBJ1-5; no firm D call. CDR1 and CDR2 from the germline V gene are MRHNA and SNTAGT. V lost 0 bases, J lost 3 bases, and 9 bases lay in between. The CDR3 runs to 15 residues. CDR3 nucleotide sequence: TGTGCCAGCAGTGACTCTAGACACCACAATCAGCCCCAGCATTTT. It is translated as CASSDSRHHNQPQHF.

This clone is a singleton in its sample. The gene calls are TRBV5-1 and TRBJ2-7; 14 bases map to TRBD2. J gave up 4 bases and V 5 bases, and 11 bases lay outside the gene matches. CDR3 length: 17 residues. Germline V lookup: CDR1 SGHRS, CDR2 YFSETQ. This CDR3 is CASSSGLAGGTPYEQYF. CDR3 nucleotide sequence: TGCGCCAGCAGTAGTGGACTAGCGGGAGGCACCCCTTACGAGCAGTACTTC.

The V gene is TRBV11-2, the J gene TRBJ2-7, with 9 nucleotides matching TRBD2. The CDR3 is 16 amino acids. Germline CDR1 and CDR2: SGHAT and FQNNGV. J lost 2 bases, V lost 4 bases, and 9 bases had no gene match. CDR3 in DNA: TGTGCCAGCAGCTCCCGACCCCCTAGCGGGACCTACGAGCAGTACTTC. It translates to CASSSRPPSGTYEQYF.

The chain couples TRBV6-5 to TRBJ1-1; no clear D gene. Trimming cost V 2 bases and J 1 base, with 2 bases left between them. Looked up from germline, CDR1 is MNHEY and CDR2 is SVGAGI. This CDR3 comprises 12 residues. The CDR3 DNA sequence: TGTGCCAGCAGTTACCCGAACACTGAAGCTTTCTTT. Its protein is CASSYPNTEAFF.

This clone was counted between two and nine times. V gene TRBV3-1 (or the pseudogene TRBV3-2) combines with J gene TRBJ1-3; D unresolved. CDR3 length: 15 amino acids. Between the trimmed V and J ends, which lost 0 bases and 4 bases, there was a span of 10 bases. Per germline, CDR1 LGHDT and CDR2 YNNKEL (reference sequence). CDR3 coding DNA: TGTGCCAGCAGCCAAGACGGAGGTTACGGAAACACCATATATTTT. It encodes CASSQDGGYGNTIYF.

V gene TRBV11-2 combines with J gene TRBJ1-2; weak D call: TRBD1 (5 bases). V was pared by 2 bases and J by 8 bases, with 12 bases between. CDR1 is SGHAT and CDR2 is FQNNGV in the germline V gene. The CDR3 extends over 13 amino acids. The CDR3 DNA follows: TGTGCCAGCAGCTTAAACGGGGGGTTAGGCTACACCTTC. Its translation: CASSLNGGLGYTF.

This chain connects TRBV7-2 to TRBJ1-2; 9 bases align to TRBD1. V gave up 1 base and J gave up 7 bases; unmatched junction bases: 7. In germline, CDR1 is SGHTA, CDR2 FQGNSA. CDR3 length equals 15 residues. CDR3 sequence: CASSLGGGQGRGYTF. CDR3 nucleotide sequence: TGTGCCAGCAGCTTAGGGGGGGGACAGGGCCGTGGCTACACCTTC.

The V call is TRBV24-1, the J call TRBJ1-6; possibly TRBD1 for D (6 bases). This CDR3 has 13 amino acids. V shed 4 bases and J shed 8 bases, with 8 bases lying between them. Germline V gene sequence: CDR1 KGHDR, CDR2 SFDVKD. CDR3 sequence: CATSEDSYSPLHF. The CDR3 bases are TGTGCCACCAGTGAGGACAGTTATTCACCCCTCCACTTT.

The chain uses TRBV6-5 and TRBJ1-1; 7 bases are a match to TRBD1. Germline V gene lookup returns CDR1 MNHEY and CDR2 SVGAGI. With 5 bases clipped from V and 1 base from J, the junction kept 7 bases outside the gene matches. This CDR3 spans 15 amino acids. CDR3 bases: TGTGCCAGCAGTCACCCCAGGGGGAGGAACACTGAAGCTTTCTTT. It translates to CASSHPRGRNTEAFF.

The V call is TRBV3-1 (or the pseudogene TRBV3-2), the J call TRBJ1-2; 7 bases align to TRBD1. The CDR3 consists of 15 residues. Germline values: CDR1 LGHDT, CDR2 YNNKEL (reference sequence). After removal of 1 base from V and 4 bases from J, the junction contained 6 bases not matched to a gene. The chain's CDR3 is CASSQGGGVGYGYTF. The CDR3 DNA follows: TGTGCCAGCAGCCAAGGAGGGGGCGTTGGCTATGGCTACACCTTC.

Only one count was recorded for this clone. CDR3 protein: CASRRTWVTPQHF. The CDR3 nucleotides are TGTGCCAGCAGGAGGACGTGGGTCACGCCCCAGCATTTT. V and J are TRBV21-1 and TRBJ1-5. TRBV21-1 has pseudogene status. This CDR3 contains 13 residues.

The chain employs TRBV27 and TRBJ2-7, with TRBD2 identical over 11 bases. CDR3 size: 14 residues. J was trimmed by 6 bases and V by 4 bases; bases with no gene match: 5. CDR1 is MNHEY and CDR2 is SMNVEV in the germline V gene (reference sequence). In DNA, the CDR3 is TGTGCCAGCAGTTCCATAGCGGGAGGGGGCGAGCAGTACTTC. It yields the protein CASSSIAGGGEQYF.